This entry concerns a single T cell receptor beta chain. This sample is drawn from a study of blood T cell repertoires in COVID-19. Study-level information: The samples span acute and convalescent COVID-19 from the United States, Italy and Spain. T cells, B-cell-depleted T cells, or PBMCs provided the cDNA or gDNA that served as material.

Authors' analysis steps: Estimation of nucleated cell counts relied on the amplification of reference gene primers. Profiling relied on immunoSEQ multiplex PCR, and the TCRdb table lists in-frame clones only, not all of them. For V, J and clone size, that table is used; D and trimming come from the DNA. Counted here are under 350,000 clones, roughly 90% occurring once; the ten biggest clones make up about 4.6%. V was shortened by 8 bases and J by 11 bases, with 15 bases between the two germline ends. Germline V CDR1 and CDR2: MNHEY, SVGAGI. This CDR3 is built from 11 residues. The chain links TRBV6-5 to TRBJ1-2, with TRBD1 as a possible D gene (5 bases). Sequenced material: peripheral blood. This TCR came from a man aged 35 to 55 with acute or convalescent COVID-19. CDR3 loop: CASEWFGGYTF. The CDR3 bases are TGTGCCAGCGAGTGGTTCGGGGGTTACACCTTC.